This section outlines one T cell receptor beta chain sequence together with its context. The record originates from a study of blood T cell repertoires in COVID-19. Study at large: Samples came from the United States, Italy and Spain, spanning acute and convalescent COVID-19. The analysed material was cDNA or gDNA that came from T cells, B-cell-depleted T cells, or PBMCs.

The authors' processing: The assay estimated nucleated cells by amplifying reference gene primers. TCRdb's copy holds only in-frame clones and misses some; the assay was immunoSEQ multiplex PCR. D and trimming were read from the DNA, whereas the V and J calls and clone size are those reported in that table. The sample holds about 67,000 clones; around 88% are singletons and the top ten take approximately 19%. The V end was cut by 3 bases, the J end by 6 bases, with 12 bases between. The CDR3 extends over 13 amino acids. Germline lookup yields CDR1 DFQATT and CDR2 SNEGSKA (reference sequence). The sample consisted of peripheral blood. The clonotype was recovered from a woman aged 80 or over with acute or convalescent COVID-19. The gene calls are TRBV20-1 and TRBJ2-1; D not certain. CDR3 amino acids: CSASPPILNEQFF. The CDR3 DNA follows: TGCAGTGCTAGTCCCCCTATTCTCAATGAGCAGTTCTTC.